The T cell receptor beta chain under discussion was sequenced for a study of molecular identifiers for immune sequencing clone quantification. Study context: Replicates partitioned RNA from about 20,000 or 100,000 naive CD8 cells into five parts, sequencing four.

Sorting defined naive CD8 T cells as CD8+CD4-CCR7+CD45RA+. General study findings and limits: Highly expanded clone sizes could be underestimated by identical TCR molecules that share a barcode.

This clonotype was found many times. The antigen is undetermined. TCRdb reprocessed the PCR reads with MiXCR, giving one entry per CDR3 protein. The table records over 600,000 distinct CDR3 sequences, about 20% of them present only once. CDR1 SGHTS and CDR2 YDEGEE come from the germline V gene. This CDR3 is 15 amino acids long. With 0 bases clipped from V and 1 base from J, the junction kept 2 bases outside the gene matches. The V gene is TRBV5-8, the J gene TRBJ2-3; 7 positions match TRBD1. The source of this sequence is a human donor in good health. Some libraries in this study had Jurkat cell RNA spiked in. Sequencing was done on a sample of naive CD8+ T cells from blood, with Jurkat cell RNA spiked in. Indicated subset: FACS-sorted CD8+CD4-CCR7+CD45RA+ naive T cells. The CDR3: CASSLDGTGTDTQYF. The CDR3 DNA reads as TGTGCCAGCAGCTTGGATGGGACAGGCACAGATACGCAGTATTTT.